The 8 T cell receptor beta chains given below trace back to one sample, sequenced in a study of blood T cell repertoires in COVID-19. Some clones are missing from TCRdb's copy, which holds only in-frame ones; the method was immunoSEQ multiplex PCR. Here the sample spans 330,000 or so clones, roughly 87% being singletons. Sequencing input: PBMCs or T cells enriched from blood (not recorded which). The receptors were gathered from a woman aged 30 to 39 who had recovered from COVID-19.

The chain recombines TRBV27 with TRBJ2-7; a possible D gene is TRBD1 (5 bases). Germline lookup yields CDR1 MNHEY and CDR2 SMNVEV (reference sequence). V was pared by 3 bases and J by 0 bases, with 9 bases between. This CDR3 spans 14 amino acids. CDR3 protein: CASSLTANSYEQYF. CDR3 nucleotide sequence: TGTGCCAGCAGTTTGACAGCTAACTCCTACGAGCAGTACTTC.

This clone was found a few times. The V and J genes are TRBV19 and TRBJ2-7; the match to TRBD1 covers 10 bases. This CDR3 comprises 15 residues. J was trimmed by 6 bases and V by 4 bases; bases with no gene match: 9. CDR1 LNHDA and CDR2 SQIVND come from the germline V gene (reference sequence). The CDR3 sequence: CASSTGGQGTVEQYF. CDR3 in DNA: TGTGCCAGTAGTACTGGGGGACAGGGGACTGTCGAGCAGTACTTC. The full variable domain, in which reference TRBV19 and TRBJ2-7 provide the parts outside the CDR3, is DGGITQSPKYLFRKEGQNVTLSCEQNLNHDAMYWYRQDPGQGLRLIYYSQIVNDFQKGDIAEGYSVSREKKESFPLTVTSAQKNPTAFYLCASSTGGQGTVEQYFGPGTRLTVT.

The chain uses TRBV28 and TRBJ1-2; 8 nucleotides agree with TRBD1. CDR3 size: 13 residues. In germline, CDR1 is MDHEN, CDR2 SYDVKM. V trimming: 5 bases; J trimming: 6 bases; junction bases outside the gene matches: 5. CDR3 sequence (DNA): TGTGCCAGCAGTCTGACAGGGGACCATGGCTACACCTTC. Protein: CASSLTGDHGYTF.

The chain joins TRBV29-1 to TRBJ1-1, with 11 nucleotides matching TRBD1. There are 13 residues in the CDR3. CDR1 and CDR2 (germline): SQVTM, ANQGSEA. J was trimmed by 7 bases and V by 7 bases; bases with no gene match: 8. In DNA form, the CDR3 reads TGCAGCGCCCGACCGGGACAGGGGGTTGAAGCTTTCTTT. This codes for CSARPGQGVEAFF.

The chain couples TRBV4-1 to TRBJ2-5, with D maybe TRBD2 (6 bases). CDR1 and CDR2 (germline): MGHRA, YSYEKL. V was cut by 4 bases and J by 1 base, with 19 bases left in between. The CDR3 is 17 residues long. DNA for the CDR3: TGCGCCAGCAGCCTTAGACAAGGCGGAGGGGCCCAAGAGACCCAGTACTTC. Residues: CASSLRQGGGAQETQYF.

The V call is TRBV28, the J call TRBJ1-5; D is uncertain. The CDR3 covers 15 residues. CDR1 MDHEN and CDR2 SYDVKM come from the germline V gene. V was trimmed by 1 base and J by 4 bases, leaving 11 bases between them. CDR3 sequence reads: CASSLSRGLNQPQHF. The CDR3, as DNA: TGTGCCAGCAGTTTATCCCGAGGCCTGAATCAGCCCCAGCATTTT.

The chain recombines TRBV21-1 with TRBJ1-2; the table gives TRBD1 as D, unverified against the DNA. TRBV21-1 is assigned pseudogene status. The length of the CDR3 is 18 residues. The CDR3 here is CASSRNVWDSGFQLGYTF. The CDR3 nucleotides read TGTGCCAGCAGCCGTAACGTGTGGGACAGCGGTTTCCAGCTTGGCTACACCTTC.

The chain is built from TRBV28 and TRBJ2-5; TRBD2 matches at 10 bases. V lost 7 bases, J lost 4 bases, and 12 bases stayed unmatched. Germline values: CDR1 MDHEN, CDR2 SYDVKM. The CDR3 length is 16 residues. The chain's CDR3 is CASTIKASGRLETQYF. CDR3 DNA sequence: TGTGCCAGCACCATTAAGGCTAGCGGGAGATTAGAGACCCAGTACTTC.